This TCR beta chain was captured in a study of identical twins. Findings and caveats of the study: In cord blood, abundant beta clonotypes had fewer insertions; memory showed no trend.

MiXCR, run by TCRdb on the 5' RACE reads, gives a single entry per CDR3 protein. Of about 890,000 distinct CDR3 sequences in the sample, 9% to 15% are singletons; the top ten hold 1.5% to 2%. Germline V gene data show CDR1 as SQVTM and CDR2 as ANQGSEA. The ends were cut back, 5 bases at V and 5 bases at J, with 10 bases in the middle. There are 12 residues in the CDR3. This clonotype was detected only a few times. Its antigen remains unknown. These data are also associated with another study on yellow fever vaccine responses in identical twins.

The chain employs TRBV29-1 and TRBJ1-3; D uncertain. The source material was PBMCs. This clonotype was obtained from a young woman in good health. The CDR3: CSVRAARNTIYF. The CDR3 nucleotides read TGCAGCGTTAGGGCAGCAAGAAACACCATATATTTT.